These 5 T cell receptor beta chains were sequenced from one sample in a study of blood T cell repertoires in COVID-19. The table came from immunoSEQ multiplex PCR; TCRdb's copy has only in-frame clones and leaves some out. Of about 150,000 clones listed, just under 85% are singletons. The sample was peripheral blood. The receptor set was obtained from a woman aged 60-70 years with acute or convalescent COVID-19.

This clone has a single count. This rearrangement joins TRBV2 to TRBJ1-3; D is possibly TRBD1 (6 bases). The CDR3 loop spans 15 amino acids. Deletions cut 7 bases from V and 4 bases from J, with 17 bases between. Germline-derived CDR1 and CDR2 are SNHLY and FYNNEI. In DNA, the CDR3 is TGTGCCAGCACAAGAGGACAGACGGGAGGAAACACCATATATTTT. It yields the protein CASTRGQTGGNTIYF.

This chain uses TRBV27 with TRBJ1-6; D remains ambiguous. V lost 4 bases, J lost 0 bases, and 7 bases lay in between. The CDR3 loop spans 15 amino acids. Germline CDR1 reads MNHEY; CDR2 reads SMNVEV (reference sequence). CDR3 region: CASSSWSSYNSPLHF. The CDR3 DNA reads TGTGCCAGCAGTTCCTGGAGCTCCTATAATTCACCCCTCCACTTT.

This clone came up once. J is TRBJ2-7 and V is TRBV20-1, with 10 bases fitting TRBD2. Germline V gene sequence: CDR1 DFQATT, CDR2 SNEGSKA (reference sequence). The CDR3 is 16 residues long. V dropped 3 bases and J dropped 3; count of bases not matched to a gene: 11. This chain's CDR3 is CSASPSGGIIYYEQYF. The DNA of the CDR3 is TGCAGTGCTAGTCCTAGCGGGGGAATAATTTACTACGAGCAGTACTTC.

The gene calls are TRBV7-2 and TRBJ2-5, with D maybe TRBD2 (5 bases). The CDR3 totals 13 residues. Germline values: CDR1 SGHTA, CDR2 FQGNSA. Trimming pared 5 bases from V and 5 bases from J, leaving 12 bases between. As DNA, the CDR3 is TGTGCCAGCAGCGACTACCTCCGGGAGACCCAGTACTTC. It is translated as CASSDYLRETQYF.

The chain has TRBV4-2 and TRBJ1-6; maybe TRBD1 (5 bases). From germline, CDR1 is LGHNA and CDR2 YNFKEQ. The ends were cut back, 2 bases at V and 1 base at J, with 9 bases in the middle. The CDR3 runs 16 residues. CDR3 sequence: CASSQFQGSYNSPLHF. The CDR3 DNA follows: TGTGCCAGCAGCCAATTCCAGGGTTCCTATAATTCACCCCTCCACTTT.